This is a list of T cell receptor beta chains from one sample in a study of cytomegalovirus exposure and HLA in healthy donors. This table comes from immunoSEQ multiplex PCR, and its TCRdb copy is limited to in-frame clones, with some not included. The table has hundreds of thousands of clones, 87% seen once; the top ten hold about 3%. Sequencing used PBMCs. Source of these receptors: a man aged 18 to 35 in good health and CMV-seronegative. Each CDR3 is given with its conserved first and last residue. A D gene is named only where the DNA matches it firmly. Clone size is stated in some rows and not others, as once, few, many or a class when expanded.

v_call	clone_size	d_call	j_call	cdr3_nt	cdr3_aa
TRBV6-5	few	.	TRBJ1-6	TGTGCCAGCAGTATGGAGCTTTTGTCACCCCTCCACTTT	CASSMELLSPLHF
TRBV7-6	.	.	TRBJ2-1	TGTGCCAGCAGCTTAGATAGTTACAATGAGCAGTTCTTC	CASSLDSYNEQFF
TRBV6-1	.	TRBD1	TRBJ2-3	TGTGCCAGCAGCGAAACAGGGGTTAGCACAGATACGCAGTATTTT	CASSETGVSTDTQYF
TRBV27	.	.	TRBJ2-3	TGTGCCAGCAGTCCGGGACTGCATAGCACAGATACGCAGTATTTT	CASSPGLHSTDTQYF
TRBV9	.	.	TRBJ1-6	TGTGCCAGCAGCGTAGCAGGGGCCTATAATTCACCCCTCCACTTT	CASSVAGAYNSPLHF
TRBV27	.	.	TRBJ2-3	TGTGCCAGCAGTTTTACCGGGGTAGGAGCTACGCAGTATTTT	CASSFTGVGATQYF
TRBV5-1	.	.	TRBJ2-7	TGCGCCAGCAGCCAGTCACAGCAGGGCGGGCAGTACTTC	CASSQSQQGGQYF
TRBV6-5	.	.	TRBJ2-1	TGTGCCAGCAGTTCACCGACTAAAGCGACCAATTTTTTGTTCTTC	CASSSPTKATNFLFF
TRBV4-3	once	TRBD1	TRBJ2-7	TGCGCCAGCAGCCAAGCGTCAGGGGGCAAGCAGTACTTC	CASSQASGGKQYF
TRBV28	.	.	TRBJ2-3	TGTGCCAGCAGAGATCCAGGGGCGCAGTATTTT	CASRDPGAQYF
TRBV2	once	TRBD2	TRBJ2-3	TGTGCTTCTAGCGGGGGGACAGATACGCAGTATTTT	CASSGGTDTQYF
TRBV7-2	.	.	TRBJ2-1	TGTGCCAGCAGCCTTAGCGGAATCTCCTACAATGAGCAGTTCTTC	CASSLSGISYNEQFF
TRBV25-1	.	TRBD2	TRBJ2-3	TGTGCCAGCAACAGACTAGCAGCCAAATATACGCAGTATTTT	CASNRLAAKYTQYF
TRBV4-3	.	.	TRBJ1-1	TGCGCCAGCAGCCAAGAATGGGGGGGGTTGACTGAAGCTTTCTTT	CASSQEWGGLTEAFF
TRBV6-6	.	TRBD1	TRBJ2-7	TGTGCCAGCAGTTATTCCGGGACAGGGAACGGCGAGCAGTACTTC	CASSYSGTGNGEQYF
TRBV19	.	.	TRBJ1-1	TGTGCCAGTAGTATAGATAGGGGCCCTGAAGCTTTCTTT	CASSIDRGPEAFF
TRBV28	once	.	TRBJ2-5	TGTGCCAGCAGTCAGACTGCGGGGGAGACCCAGTACTTC	CASSQTAGETQYF
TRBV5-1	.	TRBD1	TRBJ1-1	TGCGCCAGCAAACCAACAGGGGGTAGTAACGCTGAAGCTTTCTTT	CASKPTGGSNAEAFF
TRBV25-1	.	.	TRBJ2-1	TGTGCCAGCAGGTTATTCAATGAGCAGTTCTTC	CASRLFNEQFF
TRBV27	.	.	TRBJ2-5	TGTGCCAGCACCCCCCGTTCACGGGAGACCCAGTACTTC	CASTPRSRETQYF
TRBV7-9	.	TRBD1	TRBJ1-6	TGTGCCAGCAGCTTAGGCGCAGCCAAGGGGGCCTTTAATTCACCCCTCCACTTT	CASSLGAAKGAFNSPLHF
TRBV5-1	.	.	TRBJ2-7	TGCGCCAGCAGCTTGGCAGACTCGTATTACGAGCAGTACTTC	CASSLADSYYEQYF
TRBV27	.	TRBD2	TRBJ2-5	TGTGCCAGCAGTTTGGGAGGCGGGAGGCTGGGGGAGACCCAGTACTTC	CASSLGGGRLGETQYF
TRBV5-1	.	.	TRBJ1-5	TGCGCCAGCAGCTCGGGGTCTCAGCCCCAGCATTTT	CASSSGSQPQHF
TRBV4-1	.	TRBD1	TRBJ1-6	TGCGCCAGCAGCCGGACAGGGAGGAGCTCCTATAATTCACCCCTCCACTTT	CASSRTGRSSYNSPLHF
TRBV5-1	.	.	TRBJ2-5	TGCGCCAGCAGCTTGCAGGGAAGCATTCAAGAGACCCAGTACTTC	CASSLQGSIQETQYF
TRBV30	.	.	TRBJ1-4	TGTGCCTATAGACTACTTACAAGGGATAATGAAAAACTGTTTTTT	CAYRLLTRDNEKLFF
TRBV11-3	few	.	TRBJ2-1	TGTGCCAGCAGCTTAAACCGCGGGGGCACCTACAATGAGCAGTTCTTC	CASSLNRGGTYNEQFF
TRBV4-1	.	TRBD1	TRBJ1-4	TGCGCCAGCAGCTCCACCGGGACAGGGTATGAAAAACTGTTTTTT	CASSSTGTGYEKLFF
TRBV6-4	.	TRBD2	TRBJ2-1	TGTGCCAGCAGTGAGGTACTAGCGGGGACCAATGAGCAGTTCTTC	CASSEVLAGTNEQFF
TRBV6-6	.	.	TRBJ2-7	TGTGCCAGCAAACAGGGACCCCACGAGCAGTACTTC	CASKQGPHEQYF
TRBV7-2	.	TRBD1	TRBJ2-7	TGTGCCAGCAGCCGACGGGACAGGGGCTACGAGCAGTACTTC	CASSRRDRGYEQYF
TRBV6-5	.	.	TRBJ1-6	TGTGCCAGCAGGGCGCGGGGCGCCTATAATTCACCCCTCCACTTT	CASRARGAYNSPLHF
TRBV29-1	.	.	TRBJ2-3	TGCAGCGTTGAAGGAACTACTAGCACAGATACGCAGTATTTT	CSVEGTTSTDTQYF
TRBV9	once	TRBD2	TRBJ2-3	TGTGCCAGCAGCCTCACGACTAGCGGGGGCACAGATACGCAGTATTTT	CASSLTTSGGTDTQYF
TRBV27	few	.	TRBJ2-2	TGTGCCAGCAGCCCCCGAGGTGCGAACACCGGGGAGCTGTTTTTT	CASSPRGANTGELFF
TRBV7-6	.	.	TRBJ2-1	TGTGCCAGCAGTCGGGTCGCCTACAATGAGCAGTTCTTC	CASSRVAYNEQFF
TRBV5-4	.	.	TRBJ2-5	TGTGCCAGCAGCTTCACGACAGGAAAACAAGAGACCCAGTACTTC	CASSFTTGKQETQYF
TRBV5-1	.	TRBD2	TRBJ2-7	TGCGCCAGCAGCGGCGGGAGCTTTCCTGAGCAGTACTTC	CASSGGSFPEQYF
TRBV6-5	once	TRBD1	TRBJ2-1	TGTGCCAGCAGCCCCGGGACAGGACCCAACAATGAGCAGTTCTTC	CASSPGTGPNNEQFF